Each of the 2 T cell receptor beta chains below was sequenced from the same sample in a study of regulatory T cells in long-lasting Graves disease. This sample's time point: persistent/refractory GD, antithyroid drugs over 5 years with positive TRAb. PBMC RNA was the source of the TCR library. Arm-PCR of CDR3 regions and iRepertoire HTBI primers were the basis on which TCR beta libraries were built. TCRdb re-called the multiplex PCR reads through MiXCR, storing one row per CDR3 protein. The sample yields 300,000 to 500,000 distinct CDR3 sequences, less than 25% seen once. Material: peripheral blood mononuclear cells (PBMCs), obtained when the disease was refractory, from a patient treated with antithyroid drugs. Source of these receptors: a female donor with Graves disease.

This clonotype has at least ten counts. J is TRBJ2-6 and V is TRBV28, with D possibly TRBD2 on 5 matching bases. CDR3 length: 14 residues. In germline, CDR1 is MDHEN, CDR2 SYDVKM. Trimming cost V 6 bases and J 2 bases, with 8 bases left between them. The CDR3 reads CASRRDTGANVLTF. The CDR3 DNA reads as TGTGCCAGCAGGAGGGATACTGGGGCCAACGTCCTGACTTTC.

Points on this clonotype: This may come from a read error, since a much larger clone is one base off. The CDR3 DNA reads TGTGCCAGCAGCTCGGGACAGGGGTTAGGCTATGGCTACACCTTC. Translating it yields CASSSGQGLGYGYTF. The rearrangement uses TRBV7-9 and TRBJ1-2, with 10 bases lining up with TRBD1. The V segment lost 4 bases and the J segment 4 bases; nucleotides outside the gene matches: 6. CDR3 length equals 15 residues. Germline V CDR1 and CDR2: SEHNR, FQNEAQ (reference sequence).